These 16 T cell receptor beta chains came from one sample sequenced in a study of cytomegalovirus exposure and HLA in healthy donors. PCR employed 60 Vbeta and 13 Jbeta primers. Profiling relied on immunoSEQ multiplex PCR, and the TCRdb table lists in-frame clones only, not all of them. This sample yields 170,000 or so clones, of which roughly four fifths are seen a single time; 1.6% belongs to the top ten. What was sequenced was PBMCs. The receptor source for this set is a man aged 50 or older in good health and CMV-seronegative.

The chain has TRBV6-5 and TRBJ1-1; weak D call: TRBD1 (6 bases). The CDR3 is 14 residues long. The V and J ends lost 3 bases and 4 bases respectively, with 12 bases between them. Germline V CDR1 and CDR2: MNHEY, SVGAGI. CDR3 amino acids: CASSYRGAPTEAFF. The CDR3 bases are TGTGCCAGCAGTTATCGGGGGGCGCCCACTGAAGCTTTCTTT.

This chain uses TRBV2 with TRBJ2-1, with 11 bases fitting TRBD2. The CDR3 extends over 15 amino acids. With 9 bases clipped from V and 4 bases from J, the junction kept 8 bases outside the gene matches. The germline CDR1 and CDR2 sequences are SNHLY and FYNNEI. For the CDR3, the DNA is TGTGCCAGGGGGTCGGGACTAGCGGAATACAATGAGCAGTTCTTC. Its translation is CARGSGLAEYNEQFF.

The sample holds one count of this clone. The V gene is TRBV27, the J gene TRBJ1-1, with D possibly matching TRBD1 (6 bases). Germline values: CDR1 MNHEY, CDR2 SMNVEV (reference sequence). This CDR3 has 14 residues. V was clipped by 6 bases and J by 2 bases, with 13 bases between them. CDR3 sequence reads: CASREDRKNTEAFF. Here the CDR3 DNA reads TGTGCCAGCAGGGAAGACAGGAAAAACACTGAAGCTTTCTTT.

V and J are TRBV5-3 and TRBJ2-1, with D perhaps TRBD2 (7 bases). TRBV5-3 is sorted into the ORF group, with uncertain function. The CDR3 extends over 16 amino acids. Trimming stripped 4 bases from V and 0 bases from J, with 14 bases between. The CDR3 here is CARSQRRGGSYNEQFF. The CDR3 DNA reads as TGTGCCAGAAGCCAAAGAAGGGGGGGCTCCTACAATGAGCAGTTCTTC.

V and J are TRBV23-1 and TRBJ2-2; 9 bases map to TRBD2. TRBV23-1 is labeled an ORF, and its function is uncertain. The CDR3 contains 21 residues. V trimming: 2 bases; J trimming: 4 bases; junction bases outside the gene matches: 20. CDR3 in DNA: TGCGCCAGCAGTCAAAGACAGGGAAAGAGTAGCGGGAGTAGTAGCACCGGGGAGCTGTTTTTT. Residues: CASSQRQGKSSGSSSTGELFF.

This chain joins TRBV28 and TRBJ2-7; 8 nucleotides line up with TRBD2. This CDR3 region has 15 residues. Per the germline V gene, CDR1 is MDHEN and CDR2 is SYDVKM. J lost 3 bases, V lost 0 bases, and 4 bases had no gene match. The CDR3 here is CASSLWAAGGYEQYF. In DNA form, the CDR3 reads TGTGCCAGCAGTTTATGGGCGGCGGGAGGCTACGAGCAGTACTTC.

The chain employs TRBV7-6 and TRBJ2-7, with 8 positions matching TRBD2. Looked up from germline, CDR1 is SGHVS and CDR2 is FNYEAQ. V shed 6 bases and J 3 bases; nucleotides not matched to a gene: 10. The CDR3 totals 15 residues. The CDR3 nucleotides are TGTGCCAGCAGACAGGGACCGGGGGGGGGCTACGAGCAGTACTTC. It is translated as CASRQGPGGGYEQYF.

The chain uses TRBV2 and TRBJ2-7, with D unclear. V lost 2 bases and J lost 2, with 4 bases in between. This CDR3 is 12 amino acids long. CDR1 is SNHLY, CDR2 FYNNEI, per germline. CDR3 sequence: CASSESPYEQYF. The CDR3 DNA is TGTGCCAGCAGTGAATCTCCCTACGAGCAGTACTTC.

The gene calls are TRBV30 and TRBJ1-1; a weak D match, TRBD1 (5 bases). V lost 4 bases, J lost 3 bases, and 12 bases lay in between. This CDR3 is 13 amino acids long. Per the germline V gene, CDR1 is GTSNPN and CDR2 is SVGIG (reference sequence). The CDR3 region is CAWNLGGYTEAFF. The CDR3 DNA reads TGTGCCTGGAACCTGGGGGGATACACTGAAGCTTTCTTT.

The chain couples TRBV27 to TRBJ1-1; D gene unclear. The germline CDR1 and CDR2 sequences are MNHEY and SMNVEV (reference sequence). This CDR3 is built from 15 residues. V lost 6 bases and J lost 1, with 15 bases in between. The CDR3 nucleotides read TGTGCCAGCAGCCTGCGGACCCGGGGGAACACTGAAGCTTTCTTT. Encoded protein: CASSLRTRGNTEAFF.

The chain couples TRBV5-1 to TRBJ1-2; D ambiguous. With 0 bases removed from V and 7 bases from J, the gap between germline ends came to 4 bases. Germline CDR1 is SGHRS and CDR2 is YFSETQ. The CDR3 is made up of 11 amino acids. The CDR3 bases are TGCGCCAGCAGCTTGGGGCTTGGCTACACCTTC. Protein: CASSLGLGYTF.

The CDR3 loop reads CASSDFTANEKLFF. DNA for the CDR3: TGCGCCAGCAGTGATTTCACAGCTAATGAAAAACTGTTTTTT. The chain joins TRBV10-2 to TRBJ1-4; D gene uncertain. V lost 3 bases, J lost 3 bases, and 8 bases lay in between. This CDR3 comprises 14 residues. CDR1 is WSHSY, CDR2 SAAADI, per germline.

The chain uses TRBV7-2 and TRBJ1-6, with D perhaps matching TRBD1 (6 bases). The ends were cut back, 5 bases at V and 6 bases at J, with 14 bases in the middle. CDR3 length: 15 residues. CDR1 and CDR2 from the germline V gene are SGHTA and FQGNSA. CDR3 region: CASSPSTGGNSPLHF. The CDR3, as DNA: TGTGCCAGCAGCCCATCGACAGGCGGTAATTCACCCCTCCACTTT.

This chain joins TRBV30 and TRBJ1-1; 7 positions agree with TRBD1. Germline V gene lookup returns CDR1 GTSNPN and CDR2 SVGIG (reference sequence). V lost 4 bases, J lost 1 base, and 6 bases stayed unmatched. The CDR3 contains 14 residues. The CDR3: CAWTRGRRNTEAFF. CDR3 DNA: TGTGCCTGGACCAGGGGGAGAAGGAACACTGAAGCTTTCTTT.

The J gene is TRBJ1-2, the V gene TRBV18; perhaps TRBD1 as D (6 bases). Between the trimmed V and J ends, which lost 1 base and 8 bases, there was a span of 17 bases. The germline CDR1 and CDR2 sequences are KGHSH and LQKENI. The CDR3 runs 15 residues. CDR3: CASSPLHREMEGYTF. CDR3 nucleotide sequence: TGTGCCAGCTCACCACTCCACAGGGAGATGGAGGGCTACACCTTC.

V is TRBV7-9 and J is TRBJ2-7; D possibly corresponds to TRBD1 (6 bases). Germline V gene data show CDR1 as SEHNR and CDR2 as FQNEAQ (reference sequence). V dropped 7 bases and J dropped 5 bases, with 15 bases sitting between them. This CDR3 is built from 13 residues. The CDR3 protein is CASTTKDSNEQYF. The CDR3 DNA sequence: TGTGCCAGCACCACAAAGGACAGTAACGAGCAGTACTTC.